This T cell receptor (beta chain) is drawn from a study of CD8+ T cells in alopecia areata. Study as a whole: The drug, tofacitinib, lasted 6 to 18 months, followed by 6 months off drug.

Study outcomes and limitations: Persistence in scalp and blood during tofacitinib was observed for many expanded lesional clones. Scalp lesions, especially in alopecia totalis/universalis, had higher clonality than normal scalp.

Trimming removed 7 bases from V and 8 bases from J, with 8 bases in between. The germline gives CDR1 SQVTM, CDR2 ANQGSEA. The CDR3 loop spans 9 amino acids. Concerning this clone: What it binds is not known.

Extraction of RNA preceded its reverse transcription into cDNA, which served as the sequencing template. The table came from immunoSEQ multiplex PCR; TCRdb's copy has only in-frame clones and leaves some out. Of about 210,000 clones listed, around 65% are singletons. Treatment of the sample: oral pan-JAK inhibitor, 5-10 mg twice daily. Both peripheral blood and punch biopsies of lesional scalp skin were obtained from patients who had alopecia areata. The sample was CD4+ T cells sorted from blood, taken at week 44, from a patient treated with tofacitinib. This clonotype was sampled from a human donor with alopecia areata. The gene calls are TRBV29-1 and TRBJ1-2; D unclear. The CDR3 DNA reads TGCAGCGAGGGTCGCGGCTACACCTTC. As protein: CSEGRGYTF.